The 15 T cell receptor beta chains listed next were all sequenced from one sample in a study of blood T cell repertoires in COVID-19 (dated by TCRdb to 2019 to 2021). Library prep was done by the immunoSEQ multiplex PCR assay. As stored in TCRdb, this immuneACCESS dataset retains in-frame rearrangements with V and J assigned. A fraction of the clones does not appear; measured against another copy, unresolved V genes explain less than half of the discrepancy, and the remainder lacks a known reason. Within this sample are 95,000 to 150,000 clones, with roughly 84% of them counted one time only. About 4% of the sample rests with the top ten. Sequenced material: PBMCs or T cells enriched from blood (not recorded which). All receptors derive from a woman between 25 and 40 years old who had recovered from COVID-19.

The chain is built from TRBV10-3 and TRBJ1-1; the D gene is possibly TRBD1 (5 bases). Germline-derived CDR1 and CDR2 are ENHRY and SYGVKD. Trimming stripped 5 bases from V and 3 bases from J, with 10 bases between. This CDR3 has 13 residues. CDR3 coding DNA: TGTGCCATCAGTTCACAGGATTACACTGAAGCTTTCTTT. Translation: CAISSQDYTEAFF.

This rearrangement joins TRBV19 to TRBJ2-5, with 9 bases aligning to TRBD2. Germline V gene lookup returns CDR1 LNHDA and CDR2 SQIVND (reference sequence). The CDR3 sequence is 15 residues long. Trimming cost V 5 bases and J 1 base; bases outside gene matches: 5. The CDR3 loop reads CASSPSGIIQETQYF. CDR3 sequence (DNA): TGTGCCAGTAGTCCTAGCGGGATTATCCAAGAGACCCAGTACTTC.

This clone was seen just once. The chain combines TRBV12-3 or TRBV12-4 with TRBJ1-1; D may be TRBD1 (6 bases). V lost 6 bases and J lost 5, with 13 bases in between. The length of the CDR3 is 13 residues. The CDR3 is CASSRQALTEAFF. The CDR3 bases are TGTGCCAGCAGCCGACAGGCTCTTACTGAAGCTTTCTTT.

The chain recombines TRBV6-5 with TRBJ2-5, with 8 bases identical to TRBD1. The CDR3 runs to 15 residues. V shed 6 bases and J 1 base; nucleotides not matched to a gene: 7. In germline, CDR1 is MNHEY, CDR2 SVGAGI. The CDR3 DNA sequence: TGTGCCAGCAGCTCGTCAGGGGGCTTCCAAGAGACCCAGTACTTC. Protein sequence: CASSSSGGFQETQYF.

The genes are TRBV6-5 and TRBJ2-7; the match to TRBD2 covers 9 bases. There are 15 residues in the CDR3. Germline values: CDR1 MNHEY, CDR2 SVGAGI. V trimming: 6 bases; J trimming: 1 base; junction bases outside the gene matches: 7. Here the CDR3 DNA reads TGTGCCAGCAGGGCCGTAGCGGGAGCTTCCTACGAGCAGTACTTC. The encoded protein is CASRAVAGASYEQYF.

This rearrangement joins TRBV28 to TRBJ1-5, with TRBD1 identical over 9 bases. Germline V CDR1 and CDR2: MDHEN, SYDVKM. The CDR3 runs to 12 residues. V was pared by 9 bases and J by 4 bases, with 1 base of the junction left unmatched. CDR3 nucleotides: TGTGCCAGTGGGACAGGGAATCAGCCCCAGCATTTT. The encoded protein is CASGTGNQPQHF. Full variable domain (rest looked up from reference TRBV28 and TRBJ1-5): DVKVTQSSRYLVKRTGEKVFLECVQDMDHENMFWYRQDPGLGLRLIYFSYDVKMKEKGDIPEGYSVSREKKERFSLILESASTNQTSMYLCASGTGNQPQHFGDGTRLSIL.

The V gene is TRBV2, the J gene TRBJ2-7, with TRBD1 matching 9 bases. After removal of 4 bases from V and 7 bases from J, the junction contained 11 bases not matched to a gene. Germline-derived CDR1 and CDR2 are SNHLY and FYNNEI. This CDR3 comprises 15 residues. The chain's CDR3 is CASSGQGQGVGEQYF. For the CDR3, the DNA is TGTGCCAGCAGTGGACAGGGACAGGGAGTGGGAGAGCAGTACTTC.

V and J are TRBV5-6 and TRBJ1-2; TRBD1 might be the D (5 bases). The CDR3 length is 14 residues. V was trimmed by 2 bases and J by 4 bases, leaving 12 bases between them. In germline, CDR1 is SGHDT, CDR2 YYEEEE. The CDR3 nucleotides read TGTGCCAGCAGCTTCCCCCGGGACTTCTATGGCTACACCTTC. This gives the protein CASSFPRDFYGYTF.

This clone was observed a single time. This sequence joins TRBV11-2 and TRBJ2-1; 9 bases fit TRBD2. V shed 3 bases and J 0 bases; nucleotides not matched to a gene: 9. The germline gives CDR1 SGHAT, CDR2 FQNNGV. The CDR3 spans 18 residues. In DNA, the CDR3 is TGTGCCAGCAGCTTCCTAGCGGGACCCCTAAGCTCCTACAATGAGCAGTTCTTC. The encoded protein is CASSFLAGPLSSYNEQFF.

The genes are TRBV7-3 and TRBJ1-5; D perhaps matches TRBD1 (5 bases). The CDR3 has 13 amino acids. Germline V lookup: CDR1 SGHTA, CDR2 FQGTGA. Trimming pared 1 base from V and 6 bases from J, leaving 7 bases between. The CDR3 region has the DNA TGTGCCAGCAGCTTAATCGGGGGTCAGCCCCAGCATTTT. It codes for CASSLIGGQPQHF.

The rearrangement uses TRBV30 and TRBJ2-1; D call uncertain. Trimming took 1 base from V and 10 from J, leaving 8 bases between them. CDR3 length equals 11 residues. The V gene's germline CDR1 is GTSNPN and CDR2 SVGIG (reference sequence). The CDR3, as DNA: TGTGCCTGGAGTGAGAACGCGGAGCAGTTCTTC. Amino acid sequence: CAWSENAEQFF.

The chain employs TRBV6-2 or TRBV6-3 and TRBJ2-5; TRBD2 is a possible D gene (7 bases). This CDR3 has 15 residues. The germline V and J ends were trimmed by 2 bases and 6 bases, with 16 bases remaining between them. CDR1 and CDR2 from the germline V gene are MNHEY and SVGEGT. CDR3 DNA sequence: TGTGCCAGCAGTTACCTCGCGGGGGCCTATCAGACCCAGTACTTC. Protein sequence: CASSYLAGAYQTQYF.

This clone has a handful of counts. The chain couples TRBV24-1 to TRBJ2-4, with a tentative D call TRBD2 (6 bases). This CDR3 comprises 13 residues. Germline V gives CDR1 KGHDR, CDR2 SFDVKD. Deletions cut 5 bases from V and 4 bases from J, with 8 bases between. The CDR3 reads CATSAGGKNIQYF. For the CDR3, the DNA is TGTGCCACCAGTGCCGGGGGTAAAAACATTCAGTACTTC.

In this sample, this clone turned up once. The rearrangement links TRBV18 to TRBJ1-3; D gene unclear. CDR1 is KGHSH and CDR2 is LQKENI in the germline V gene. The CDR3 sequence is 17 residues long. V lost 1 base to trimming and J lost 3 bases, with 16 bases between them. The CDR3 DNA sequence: TGTGCCAGCTCACCACTTGCTTCTAGGAAAAGTGGAAACACCATATATTTT. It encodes CASSPLASRKSGNTIYF.

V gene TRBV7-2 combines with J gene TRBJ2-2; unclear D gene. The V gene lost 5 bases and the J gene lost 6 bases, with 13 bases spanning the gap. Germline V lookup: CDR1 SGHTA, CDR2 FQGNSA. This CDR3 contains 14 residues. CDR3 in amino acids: CASSPTAVPGELFF. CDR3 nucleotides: TGTGCCAGCAGCCCCACCGCAGTTCCCGGGGAGCTGTTTTTT.